The 11 T cell receptor beta chains below come from one sample, sequenced in a study of T cells in Graves' hyperthyroidism and ophthalmopathy. TCR beta CDR3 region amplification was performed from RNA transcripts. First-round RT-PCR targeting the TCR CDR3 was performed with the HTBI primer set. Each CDR3 protein gets one entry after TCRdb re-called the multiplex PCR reads with MiXCR. The sample consists of around 290,000 distinct CDR3 sequences, 10% to 15% of them appearing once. Source material: blood. The receptors shown here come from a woman aged 25 to 39 with Graves' hyperthyroidism that later progressed to Graves' ophthalmopathy.

The rearrangement uses TRBV19 and TRBJ2-1; TRBD1 might be the D (5 bases). Deletions cut 3 bases from V and 6 bases from J, with 9 bases between. This CDR3 contains 13 residues. Per germline, CDR1 LNHDA and CDR2 SQIVND (reference sequence). The CDR3 here is CASSIQGPNEQFF. The CDR3 coding sequence is TGTGCCAGTAGTATCCAGGGTCCCAATGAGCAGTTCTTC.

This clonotype has ten or more counts. The rearrangement uses TRBV11-2 and TRBJ2-5, with D unresolved. Deletions cut 5 bases from V and 5 bases from J, with 12 bases between. CDR3 length equals 13 residues. The V gene's germline CDR1 is SGHAT and CDR2 FQNNGV. The CDR3 nucleotides read TGTGCCAGCAGCCGACCCCACGGTGAGACCCAGTACTTC. Encoded protein: CASSRPHGETQYF. The entire variable domain, with the rest obtained from reference TRBV11-2 and TRBJ2-5, is as follows: EAGVAQSPRYKIIEKRQSVAFWCNPISGHATLYWYQQILGQGPKLLIQFQNNGVVDDSQLPKDRFSAERLKGVDSTLKIQPAKLEDSAVYLCASSRPHGETQYFGPGTRLLVL.

In the case of this clonotype: Given a much more abundant clone one base away, this may be a read error. V is TRBV9 and J is TRBJ2-1, with a possible D match to TRBD2 (6 bases). CDR3 length: 14 residues. The germline gives CDR1 SGDLS, CDR2 YYNGEE. The CDR3 loop reads CTSSVAVVAGEQFF. In DNA, the CDR3 is TGTACCAGCAGCGTCGCCGTAGTGGCGGGAGAGCAGTTCTTC.

This clonotype was observed many times. The CDR3, as DNA: TGCAGTGCTAGACGAACCGGGACAGGCCAAGAGACCCAGTACTTC. Translating gives CSARRTGTGQETQYF. The V gene is TRBV20-1, the J gene TRBJ2-5, with TRBD1 matching over 8 bases. Trimming removed 2 bases from V and 1 base from J; junction bases left unmatched: 6. Germline CDR1 DFQATT, CDR2 SNEGSKA (reference sequence). The CDR3 covers 15 residues.

In this sample, this clonotype turned up many times. V and J are TRBV20-1 and TRBJ2-1, with D uncertain. V lost 1 base to trimming and J lost 4 bases, with 8 bases between them. This CDR3 has 13 residues. Germline V gene sequence: CDR1 DFQATT, CDR2 SNEGSKA (reference sequence). The CDR3 DNA reads TGCAGTGCTAGAGTCAGGAGTTACAATGAGCAGTTCTTC. Its translation: CSARVRSYNEQFF.

The sample holds many counts of this clonotype. The DNA of the CDR3 is TGTGCCAGCAGTTTTTACCGGGTGAACACTGAAGCTTTCTTT. Its translation is CASSFYRVNTEAFF. The rearrangement uses TRBV12-3 or TRBV12-4 and TRBJ1-1; D remains ambiguous. This CDR3 has 14 residues. The V and J ends lost 3 bases and 0 bases respectively, with 8 bases between them.

Only a few counts were recorded for this clonotype. The rearrangement uses TRBV20-1 and TRBJ1-5, with D possibly TRBD1 on 6 matching bases. Per the germline V gene, CDR1 is DFQATT and CDR2 is SNEGSKA (reference sequence). The V end was cut by 3 bases, the J end by 5 bases, with 11 bases between. CDR3 length equals 13 residues. The DNA of the CDR3 is TGCAGTGCTAGGGAGGACAGAGATCAGCCCCAGCATTTT. Its protein product is CSAREDRDQPQHF.

This chain joins TRBV4-3 and TRBJ2-5; no clear D. Germline assignment: CDR1 LGHNA and CDR2 YSLEER. Trimming took 0 bases from V and 5 from J, leaving 10 bases between them. This CDR3 region has 14 residues. The CDR3 nucleotides are TGCGCCAGCAGCCAAGAAGGTGGGCCGGAGACCCAGTACTTC. It yields the protein CASSQEGGPETQYF.

At least ten counts were recorded for this clonotype. The CDR3 region is CSARIAGGPHEQYF. CDR3 nucleotide sequence: TGCAGTGCTAGGATAGCGGGAGGGCCCCACGAGCAGTACTTC. This chain uses TRBV20-1 with TRBJ2-7, with 11 bases matching TRBD2. CDR3 length equals 14 residues. Germline trimming cut 3 bases from V and 5 bases from J; bases unmatched to any gene: 6. Germline CDR1 is DFQATT and CDR2 is SNEGSKA (reference sequence).

This clonotype has only a few counts. The chain couples TRBV7-9 to TRBJ2-7; D is uncertain. Germline CDR1 is SEHNR and CDR2 is FQNEAQ (reference sequence). CDR3 length: 14 amino acids. V shed 1 base and J shed 1 base, with 8 bases lying between them. The CDR3 here is CASSLVLRSYEQYF. CDR3 sequence (DNA): TGTGCCAGCAGCTTAGTGCTCAGGTCCTACGAGCAGTACTTC.

This clonotype was counted many times. This sequence joins TRBV2 and TRBJ2-2; D is undetermined. The CDR3 has 14 amino acids. V lost 7 bases and J 4 bases, leaving 13 bases between the germline ends. The germline CDR1 and CDR2 sequences are SNHLY and FYNNEI. The CDR3 region has the DNA TGTGCCAGCATGGAAGTAGAAGCCACCGGGGAGCTGTTTTTT. Translation gives CASMEVEATGELFF. Filled out from reference TRBV2 and TRBJ2-2, the complete variable domain reads EPEVTQTPSHQVTQMGQEVILRCVPISNHLYFYWYRQILGQKVEFLVSFYNNEISEKSEIFDDQFSVERPDGSNFTLKIRSTKLEDSAMYFCASMEVEATGELFFGEGSRLTVL.